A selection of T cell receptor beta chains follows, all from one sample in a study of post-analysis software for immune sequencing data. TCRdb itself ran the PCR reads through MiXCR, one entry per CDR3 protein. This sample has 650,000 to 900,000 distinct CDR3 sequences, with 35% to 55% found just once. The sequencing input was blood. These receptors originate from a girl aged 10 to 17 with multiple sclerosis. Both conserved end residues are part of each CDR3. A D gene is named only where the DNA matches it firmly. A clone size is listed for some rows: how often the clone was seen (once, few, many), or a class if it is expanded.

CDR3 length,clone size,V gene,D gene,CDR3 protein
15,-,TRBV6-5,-,CASSYLGAGANVLTF
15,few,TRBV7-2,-,CASSLDRRGGETQYF
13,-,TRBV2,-,CARRGGINYGYTF
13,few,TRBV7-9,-,CASSHDTEYGYTF
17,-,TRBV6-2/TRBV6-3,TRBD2,CASSYYRLAETTDTQYF
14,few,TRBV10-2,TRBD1,CASSEQGYNYGYTF
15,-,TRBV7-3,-,CASSLGATNTGELFF
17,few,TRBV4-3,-,CASSQDLLGGEGYGYTF
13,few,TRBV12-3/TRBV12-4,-,CASTRDENYGYTF
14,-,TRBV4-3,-,CASSSQGGQREQFF
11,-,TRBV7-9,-,CASGKNTEAFF
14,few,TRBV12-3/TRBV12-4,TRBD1,CASSLTGTGNGYTF
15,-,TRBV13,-,CASSTGSTGTGELFF
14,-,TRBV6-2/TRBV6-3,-,CASSLMGISYEQYF
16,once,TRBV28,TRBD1,CASRLVTRGLDTEAFF
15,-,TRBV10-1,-,CASSESRGRTDTQYF
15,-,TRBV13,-,CASSLIRGVNYGYTF
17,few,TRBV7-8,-,CASSSLPAGDYQETQYF
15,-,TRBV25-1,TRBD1,CASSEYGTANYGYTF
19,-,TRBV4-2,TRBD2,CASSQDLLAGGSELNEQFF
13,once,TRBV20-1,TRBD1,CSAKGQSPYEQYF
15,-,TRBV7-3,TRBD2,CASRLAGSPGIEQFF
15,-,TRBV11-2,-,CASSPARLVSNEQFF
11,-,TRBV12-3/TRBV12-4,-,CASSSGPEQFF
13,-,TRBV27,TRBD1,CASRTGINYGYTF
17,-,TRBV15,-,CATSRGGSERGRTEAFF
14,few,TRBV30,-,CAWSVLADQETQYF
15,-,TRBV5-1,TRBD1,CASSPLNRGTYEQYF
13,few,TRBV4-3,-,CASSQTGANVLTF
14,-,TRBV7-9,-,CASSLPEAGEGYTF
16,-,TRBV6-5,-,CASSFPGTLYSYEQYF
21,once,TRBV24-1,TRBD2,CATSDSPWGGKSTRDYNEQYF
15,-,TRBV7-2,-,CASSPTPGTVTGYTF
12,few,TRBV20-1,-,CSASIRASEQFF
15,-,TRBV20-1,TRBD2,CSAQLLAGEADTQYF
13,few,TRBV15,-,CATSRDKVETQYF
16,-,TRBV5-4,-,CASSSRANPNNSPLHF
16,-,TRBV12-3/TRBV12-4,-,CASSSGQLEGTDTQYF
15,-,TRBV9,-,CASSVGQGSTDTQYF
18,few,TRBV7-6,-,CASSLNMGELTSTDTQYF
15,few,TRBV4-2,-,CASSQVEAESDGYTF